These 18 T cell receptor beta chains share one sample of origin, sequenced in a study of Graves' ophthalmopathy and Graves' hyperthyroidism (dated by TCRdb to 2017 to 2018). The sample was run on an Illumina HiSeq 2000. For repertoire sequencing, the TCR beta CDR3 regions were amplified from RNA transcripts. HTBI primers and the Qiagen OneStep RT-PCR kit were used in a first-round RT-PCR, which was followed by a second-round multiplex PCR, size selection and purification. In TCRdb, the public reads were trimmed at Q25 with fastp and aligned with MiXCR, with productive beta chains retained. Rows matching on CDR3 protein sequence are summarized as one entry with the most common DNA and genes. This sample comprises 500,000 to 800,000 distinct CDR3 sequences, 35% to 50% of them detected only once. The ten largest clones take up roughly 3.5% of the sample. The sequencing input was peripheral blood. The receptors come from an adult man with Graves' ophthalmopathy.

This clonotype was seen repeatedly, ten times or more. The chain combines TRBV13 with TRBJ2-5, with 8 bases lining up with TRBD1. The germline CDR1 and CDR2 sequences are PRHDT and FYEKMQ (reference sequence). With 4 bases clipped from V and 2 bases from J, the junction kept 15 bases outside the gene matches. This CDR3 contains 18 residues. CDR3 DNA sequence: TGTGCCAGCAGCTCACCTCCACCGCCGGGGACAGGTCAAGAGACCCAGTACTTC. This sequence encodes CASSSPPPPGTGQETQYF.

The CDR3 reads CAVGRGPNSPLHF. In nucleotides, the CDR3 is TGTGCCGTTGGGAGAGGGCCAAATTCACCCCTCCACTTT. The chain has TRBV2 and TRBJ1-6; D unresolved. CDR3 length: 13 residues. The ends were cut back, 11 bases at V and 7 bases at J, with 15 bases in the middle. Germline lookup yields CDR1 SNHLY and CDR2 FYNNEI.

This clonotype came up a few times. V and J are TRBV7-9 and TRBJ2-5; D is possibly TRBD1 (5 bases). V lost 5 bases and J 0 bases, leaving 13 bases between the germline ends. This CDR3 spans 15 amino acids. Germline V gene lookup returns CDR1 SEHNR and CDR2 FQNEAQ (reference sequence). The CDR3 DNA reads TGTGCCAGCAGCCAAGGGGAAGGGGACCAAGAGACCCAGTACTTC. The encoded protein is CASSQGEGDQETQYF.

This clonotype appeared many times. V usage is TRBV7-9 and J usage is TRBJ2-2, with a possible D match to TRBD2 (5 bases). The CDR3 is 17 residues long. Germline loops: CDR1 SEHNR, CDR2 FQNEAQ (reference sequence). The V and J ends lost 5 bases and 5 bases respectively, with 21 bases between them. The CDR3: CASSPRRRGTGTGELFF. The CDR3 DNA sequence: TGTGCCAGCAGCCCACGCCGACGGGGTACCGGGACCGGGGAGCTGTTTTTT.

At least ten counts were recorded for this clonotype. V is TRBV25-1 and J is TRBJ1-2, with D perhaps TRBD1 (5 bases). The CDR3 consists of 15 residues. V lost 1 base to trimming and J lost 4 bases, with 13 bases between them. The germline gives CDR1 MGHDK, CDR2 SYGVNS. The CDR3 bases are TGTGCCAGCAGTGAATTTAAGGGGTCCTTCTATGGCTACACCTTC. Translated: CASSEFKGSFYGYTF.

This clonotype was detected many times. This chain connects TRBV7-2 to TRBJ1-6; D gene uncertain. Germline loops: CDR1 SGHTA, CDR2 FQGNSA. This CDR3 has 14 residues. Trimming removed 1 base at V and 7 bases at J, with 8 bases between. The CDR3 DNA follows: TGTGCCAGCAGCTTAGAAGCGGGGAATTCACCCCTCCACTTT. It encodes CASSLEAGNSPLHF.

The sample holds many counts of this clonotype. The chain has TRBV7-6 and TRBJ2-5, with D possibly TRBD2 on 5 matching bases. Germline loops: CDR1 SGHVS, CDR2 FNYEAQ. The CDR3 has 15 residues. The V and J ends lost 1 base and 3 bases respectively, with 12 bases between them. In nucleotides, the CDR3 is TGTGCCAGCAGCTTAGTGGTGTCAGCGGAAGAGACCCAGTACTTC. Its protein product is CASSLVVSAEETQYF.

This sequence joins TRBV9 and TRBJ2-5, with 7 bases fitting TRBD2. The trim removed 5 bases at V and 5 bases at J, leaving 18 bases unmatched. In germline, CDR1 is SGDLS, CDR2 YYNGEE. The CDR3 is 17 amino acids. The CDR3 nucleotides read TGTGCCAGCAGTCCCCCAGGGCGGGGGTCCACCCCGGAGACCCAGTACTTC. This translates into CASSPPGRGSTPETQYF.

In its sample, this clonotype was seen many times. The CDR3 loop reads CASSRSGDGTYEQYF. CDR3 nucleotides: TGTGCCAGCAGCCGGTCGGGGGACGGGACCTACGAGCAGTACTTC. The chain employs TRBV7-6 and TRBJ2-7, with D possibly matching TRBD2 (6 bases). Germline assignment: CDR1 SGHVS and CDR2 FNYEAQ. V was cut by 5 bases and J by 2 bases, with 16 bases left in between. This CDR3 is built from 15 residues.

In this sample, this clonotype turned up many times. This chain connects TRBV2 to TRBJ2-5; tentatively, D is TRBD1 (5 bases). The CDR3 totals 13 residues. The germline V gene encodes CDR1 SNHLY and CDR2 FYNNEI. Trimming pared 2 bases from V and 3 bases from J, leaving 7 bases between. The chain's CDR3 is CASSEQGEETQYF. The CDR3 DNA is TGTGCCAGCAGTGAACAGGGTGAAGAGACCCAGTACTTC.

V usage is TRBV12-3 or TRBV12-4 and J usage is TRBJ2-7, with TRBD1 as a possible D gene (6 bases). CDR3 length: 14 amino acids. V gave up 5 bases and J gave up 2 bases, with 13 bases separating them. CDR3 DNA: TGTGCCAGCAGTCTTCCGGGACATACCTACGAGCAGTACTTC. Translated, it gives CASSLPGHTYEQYF.

There are a few counts of this clonotype. This sequence joins TRBV19 and TRBJ2-2, with TRBD2 matching over 12 bases. Germline lookup yields CDR1 LNHDA and CDR2 SQIVND (reference sequence). V lost 5 bases to trimming and J lost 4 bases; unmatched junction nucleotides: 5. The CDR3 has 16 amino acids. The CDR3 nucleotides are TGTGCCAGTAGTTTTCCGGGACTAGCGGGCACCGGGGAGCTGTTTTTT. Translation gives CASSFPGLAGTGELFF.

In this sample, this clonotype turned up many times. The V and J genes are TRBV7-9 and TRBJ1-5; unclear D gene. Trimming removed 1 base at V and 5 bases at J, with 12 bases between. CDR1 and CDR2 (germline): SEHNR, FQNEAQ (reference sequence). This CDR3 has 15 amino acids. The CDR3 here is CASSLGGGTYQPQHF. For the CDR3, the DNA is TGTGCCAGCAGCTTAGGAGGTGGAACCTATCAGCCCCAGCATTTT.

About this clonotype itself: This may come from a read error, since a much larger clone is one base off. DNA of the CDR3: TGTGCCGGCAGCTTGCTAAGGACAGGGGGAATGGTGGAAAAACTGTTTTTT. Translating gives CAGSLLRTGGMVEKLFF. This sequence joins TRBV7-9 and TRBJ1-4, with 10 bases lining up with TRBD1. Germline V gene sequence: CDR1 SEHNR, CDR2 FQNEAQ (reference sequence). CDR3 length equals 17 residues.

With respect to this clonotype: A much bigger clone sits one base away, suggesting this may be a read error. The chain joins TRBV12-3 or TRBV12-4 to TRBJ2-7; TRBD1 might be the D (5 bases). The CDR3 covers 13 residues. DNA for the CDR3: TGTGCCGGCAGGGCTCGGTTCCGCTACGAGCAGTACTTC. Its translation is CAGRARFRYEQYF.

The genes are TRBV25-1 and TRBJ1-6; the D gene is possibly TRBD1 (5 bases). V was clipped by 8 bases and J by 9 bases, with 17 bases between them. The CDR3 totals 14 residues. Germline assignment: CDR1 MGHDK and CDR2 SYGVNS. CDR3 nucleotides: TGTGCCAGCCAAGATGCGGGGCTGGGTTCACCCCTCCACTTT. It translates to CASQDAGLGSPLHF.

This clonotype has a count of ten or more. The chain has TRBV29-1 and TRBJ2-5, with TRBD2 as a possible D gene (6 bases). The CDR3 length is 15 residues. In germline, CDR1 is SQVTM, CDR2 ANQGSEA. The V and J ends lost 0 bases and 4 bases respectively, with 15 bases between them. The CDR3 bases are TGCAGCGTTGAAGATCAGGAGGGGCGCGGAGAGACCCAGTACTTC. This encodes CSVEDQEGRGETQYF. The entire variable domain, with the rest obtained from reference TRBV29-1 and TRBJ2-5, is as follows: SAVISQKPSRDICQRGTSLTIQCQVDSQVTMMFWYRQQPGQSLTLIATANQGSEATYESGFVIDKFPISRPNLTFSTLTVSNMSPEDSSIYLCSVEDQEGRGETQYFGPGTRLLVL.

Turning to this clonotype: With a much larger clone just one base away, this may be a read error. The V gene is TRBV6-5, the J gene TRBJ2-7; 7 bases match TRBD1. Germline CDR1 MNHEY, CDR2 SVGAGI. The CDR3 has 14 residues. The J segment lost 6 bases and the V segment lost 8 bases, leaving 13 bases of the junction unmatched. CDR3 nucleotides: TGTGCCAGCGCGCTTGGACAGGCGTCGGGCGAGCAGTACTTC. It specifies CASALGQASGEQYF.